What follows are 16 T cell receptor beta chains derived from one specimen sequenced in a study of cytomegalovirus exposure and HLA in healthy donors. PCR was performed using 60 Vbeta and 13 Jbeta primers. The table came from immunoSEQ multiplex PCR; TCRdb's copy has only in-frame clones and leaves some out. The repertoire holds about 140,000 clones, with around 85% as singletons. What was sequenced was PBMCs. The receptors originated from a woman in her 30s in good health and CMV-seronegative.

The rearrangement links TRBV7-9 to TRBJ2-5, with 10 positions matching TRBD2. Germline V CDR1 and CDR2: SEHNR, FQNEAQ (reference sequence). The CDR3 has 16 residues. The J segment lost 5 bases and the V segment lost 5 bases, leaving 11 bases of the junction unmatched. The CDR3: CASSPRGLAGVETQYF. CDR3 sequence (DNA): TGTGCCAGCAGCCCCAGAGGTCTAGCGGGAGTGGAGACCCAGTACTTC.

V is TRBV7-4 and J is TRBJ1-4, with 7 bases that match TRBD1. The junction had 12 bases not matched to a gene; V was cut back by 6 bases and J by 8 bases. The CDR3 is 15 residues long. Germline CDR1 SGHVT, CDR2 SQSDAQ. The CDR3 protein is CASRPNRGSTEKLFF. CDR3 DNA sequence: TGTGCCAGCAGACCCAACAGGGGTTCGACGGAAAAACTGTTTTTT.

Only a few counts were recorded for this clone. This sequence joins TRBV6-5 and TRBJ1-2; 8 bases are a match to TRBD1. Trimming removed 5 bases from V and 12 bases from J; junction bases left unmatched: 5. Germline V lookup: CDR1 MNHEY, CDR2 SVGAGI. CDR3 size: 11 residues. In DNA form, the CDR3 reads TGTGCCAGCAGTACAGGGGGGAAGGACACCTTC. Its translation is CASSTGGKDTF.

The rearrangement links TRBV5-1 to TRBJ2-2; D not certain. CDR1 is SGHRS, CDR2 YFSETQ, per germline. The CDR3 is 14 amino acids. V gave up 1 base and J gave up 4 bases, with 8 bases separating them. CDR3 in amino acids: CASSLSLSTGELFF. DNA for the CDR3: TGCGCCAGCAGCTTGTCTCTATCCACCGGGGAGCTGTTTTTT. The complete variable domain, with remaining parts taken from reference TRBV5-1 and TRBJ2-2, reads KAGVTQTPRYLIKTRGQQVTLSCSPISGHRSVSWYQQTPGQGLQFLFEYFSETQRNKGNFPGRFSGRQFSNSRSEMNVSTLELGDSALYLCASSLSLSTGELFFGEGSRLTVL.

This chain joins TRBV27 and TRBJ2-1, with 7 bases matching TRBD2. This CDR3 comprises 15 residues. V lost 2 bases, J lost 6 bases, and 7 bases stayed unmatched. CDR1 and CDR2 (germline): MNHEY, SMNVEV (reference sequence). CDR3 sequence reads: CASSLGAGEGNEQFF. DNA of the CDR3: TGTGCCAGCAGTTTAGGGGCGGGAGAGGGCAATGAGCAGTTCTTC.

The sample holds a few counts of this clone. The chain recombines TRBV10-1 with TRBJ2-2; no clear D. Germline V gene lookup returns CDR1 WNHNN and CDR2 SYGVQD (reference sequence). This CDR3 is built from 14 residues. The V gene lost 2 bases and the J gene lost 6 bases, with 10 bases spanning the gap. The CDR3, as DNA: TGCGCCAGCAGTGAGACCTCGCAGGCCGGGGAGCTGTTTTTT. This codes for CASSETSQAGELFF.

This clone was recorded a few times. CDR3 protein: CASSIGRVAGVFRGMAYNEQFF. The CDR3 bases are TGTGCCAGTAGTATAGGACGGGTAGCGGGAGTTTTTAGGGGTATGGCCTACAATGAGCAGTTCTTC. This chain uses TRBV19 with TRBJ2-1; 9 bases line up with TRBD2. With 1 base clipped from V and 2 bases from J, the junction kept 21 bases outside the gene matches. CDR1 LNHDA and CDR2 SQIVND come from the germline V gene (reference sequence). This CDR3 region has 22 residues.

Written as DNA, the CDR3 is TGTGCCAGCAGCTTATTGGGAGCCTCTGGAAACACCATATATTTT. Its protein product is CASSLLGASGNTIYF. The rearrangement uses TRBV7-9 and TRBJ1-3, with unresolved D. The CDR3 extends over 15 amino acids. Germline V gene data show CDR1 as SEHNR and CDR2 as FQNEAQ (reference sequence). V was pared by 2 bases and J by 0 bases, with 8 bases between.

This CDR3 is CASLWTSTDTQYF. The CDR3 DNA reads as TGTGCCAGCCTTTGGACTAGCACAGATACGCAGTATTTT. The chain couples TRBV2 to TRBJ2-3; possibly TRBD2 for D (5 bases). Deletions cut 8 bases from V and 0 bases from J, with 9 bases between. Germline lookup yields CDR1 SNHLY and CDR2 FYNNEI. This CDR3 region has 13 residues.

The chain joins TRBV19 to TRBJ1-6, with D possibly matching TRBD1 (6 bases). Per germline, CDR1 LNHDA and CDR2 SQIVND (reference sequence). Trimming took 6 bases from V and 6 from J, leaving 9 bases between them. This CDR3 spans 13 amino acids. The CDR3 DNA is TGTGCCAGTAGACAGGGCCTTAATTCACCCCTCCACTTT. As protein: CASRQGLNSPLHF.

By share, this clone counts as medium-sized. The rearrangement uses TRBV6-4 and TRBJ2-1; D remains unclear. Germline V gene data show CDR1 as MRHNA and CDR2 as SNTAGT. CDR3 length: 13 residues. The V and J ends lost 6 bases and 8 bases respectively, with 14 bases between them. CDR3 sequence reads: CASSPKPNDEQFF. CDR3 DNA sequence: TGTGCCAGCAGCCCTAAACCAAACGATGAGCAGTTCTTC.

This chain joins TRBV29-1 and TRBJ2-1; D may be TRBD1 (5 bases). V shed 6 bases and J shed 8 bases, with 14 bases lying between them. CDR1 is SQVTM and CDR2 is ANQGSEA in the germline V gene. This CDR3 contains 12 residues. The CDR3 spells CSVIGARHEQFF. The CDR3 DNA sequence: TGCAGCGTGATAGGGGCTCGCCATGAGCAGTTCTTC.

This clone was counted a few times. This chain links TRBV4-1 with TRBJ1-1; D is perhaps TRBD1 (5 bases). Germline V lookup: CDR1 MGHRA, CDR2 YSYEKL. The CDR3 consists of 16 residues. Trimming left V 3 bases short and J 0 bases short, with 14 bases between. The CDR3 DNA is TGCGCCAGCAGCCAGGTCCGTGGGGCCCTGAACACTGAAGCTTTCTTT. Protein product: CASSQVRGALNTEAFF.

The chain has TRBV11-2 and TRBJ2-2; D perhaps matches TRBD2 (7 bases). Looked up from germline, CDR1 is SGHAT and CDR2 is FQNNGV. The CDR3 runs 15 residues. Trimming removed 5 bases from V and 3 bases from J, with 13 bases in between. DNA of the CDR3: TGTGCCAGCAGCCCAGAGGGGGGGCACACCGGGGAGCTGTTTTTT. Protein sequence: CASSPEGGHTGELFF.

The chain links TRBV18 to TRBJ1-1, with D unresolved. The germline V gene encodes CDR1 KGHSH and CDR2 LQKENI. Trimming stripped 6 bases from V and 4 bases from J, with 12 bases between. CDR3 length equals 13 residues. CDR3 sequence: CASSLERGTEAFF. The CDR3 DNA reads TGTGCCAGCTCTCTCGAGCGGGGCACTGAAGCTTTCTTT.

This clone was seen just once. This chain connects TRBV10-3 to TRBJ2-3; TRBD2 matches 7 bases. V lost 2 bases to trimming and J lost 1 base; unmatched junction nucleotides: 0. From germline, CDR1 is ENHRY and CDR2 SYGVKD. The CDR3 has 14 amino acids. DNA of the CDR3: TGTGCCATCAGTGAGGGGAGGGGCACAGATACGCAGTATTTT. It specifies CAISEGRGTDTQYF.